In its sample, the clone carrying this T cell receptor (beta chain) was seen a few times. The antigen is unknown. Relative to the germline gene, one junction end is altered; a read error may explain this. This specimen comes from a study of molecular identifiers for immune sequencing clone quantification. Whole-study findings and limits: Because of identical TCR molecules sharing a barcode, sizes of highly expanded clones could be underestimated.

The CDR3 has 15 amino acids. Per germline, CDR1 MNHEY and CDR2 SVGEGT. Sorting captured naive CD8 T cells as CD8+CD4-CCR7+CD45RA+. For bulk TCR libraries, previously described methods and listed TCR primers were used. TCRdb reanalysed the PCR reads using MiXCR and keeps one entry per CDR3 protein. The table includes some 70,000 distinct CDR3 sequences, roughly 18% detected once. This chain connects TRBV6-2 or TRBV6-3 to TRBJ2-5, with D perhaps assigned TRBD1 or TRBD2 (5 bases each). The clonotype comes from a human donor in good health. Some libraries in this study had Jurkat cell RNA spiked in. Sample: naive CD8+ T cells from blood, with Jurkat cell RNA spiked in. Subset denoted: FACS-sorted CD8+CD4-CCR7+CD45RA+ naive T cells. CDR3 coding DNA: TGTGCCAGCAGTTCTCCCCTTGAGGGGAAAGAGACCCAGCACTTC. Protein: CASSSPLEGKETQHF.